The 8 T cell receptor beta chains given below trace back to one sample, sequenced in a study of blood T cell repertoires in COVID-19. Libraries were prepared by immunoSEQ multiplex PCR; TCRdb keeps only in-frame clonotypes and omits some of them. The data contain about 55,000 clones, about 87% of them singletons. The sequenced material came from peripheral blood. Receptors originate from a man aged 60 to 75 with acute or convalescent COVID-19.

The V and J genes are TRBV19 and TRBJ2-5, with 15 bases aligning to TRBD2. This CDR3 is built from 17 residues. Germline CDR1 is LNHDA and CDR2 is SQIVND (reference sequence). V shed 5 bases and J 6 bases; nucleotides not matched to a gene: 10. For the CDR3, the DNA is TGTGCCAGTAGTGGCAGAGGGACTAGCGGGAGGATTAAGACCCAGTACTTC. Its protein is CASSGRGTSGRIKTQYF.

The CDR3 is CASSLLWTSSRSYNEQFF. DNA for the CDR3: TGTGCCAGCAGCTTATTGTGGACTAGTTCCCGCTCCTACAATGAGCAGTTCTTC. J is TRBJ2-1 and V is TRBV7-6, with TRBD2 matching 7 bases. The CDR3 extends over 18 amino acids. Germline V gene sequence: CDR1 SGHVS, CDR2 FNYEAQ. V dropped 2 bases and J dropped 0; count of bases not matched to a gene: 10.

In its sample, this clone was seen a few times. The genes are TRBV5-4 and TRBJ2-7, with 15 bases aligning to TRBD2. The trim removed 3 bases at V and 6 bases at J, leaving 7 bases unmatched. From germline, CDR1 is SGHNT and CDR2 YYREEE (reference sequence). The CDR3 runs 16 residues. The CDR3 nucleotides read TGTGCCAGCAGCTCCGGACTAGCGGGAGGGGGGCTCGAGCAGTACTTC. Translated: CASSSGLAGGGLEQYF.

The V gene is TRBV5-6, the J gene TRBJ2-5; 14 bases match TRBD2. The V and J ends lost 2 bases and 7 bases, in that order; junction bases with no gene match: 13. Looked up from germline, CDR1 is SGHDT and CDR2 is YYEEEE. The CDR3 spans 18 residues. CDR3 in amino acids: CASSLAGTSGRTSGTQYF. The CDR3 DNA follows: TGTGCCAGCAGCTTAGCCGGGACTAGCGGGAGAACATCAGGGACCCAGTACTTC.

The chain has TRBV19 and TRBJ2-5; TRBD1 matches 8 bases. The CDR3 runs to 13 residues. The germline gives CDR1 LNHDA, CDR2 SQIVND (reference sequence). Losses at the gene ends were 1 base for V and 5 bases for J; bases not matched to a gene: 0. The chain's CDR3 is CASSIGQGETQYF. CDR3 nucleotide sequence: TGTGCCAGTAGTATAGGACAGGGGGAGACCCAGTACTTC.

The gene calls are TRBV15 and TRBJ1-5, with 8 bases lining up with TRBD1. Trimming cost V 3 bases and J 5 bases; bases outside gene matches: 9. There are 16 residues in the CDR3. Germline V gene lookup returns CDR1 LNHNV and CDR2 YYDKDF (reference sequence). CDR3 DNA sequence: TGTGCCACCAGCAGCCTCGCGACAGGGGAACATCAGCCCCAGCATTTT. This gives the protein CATSSLATGEHQPQHF.

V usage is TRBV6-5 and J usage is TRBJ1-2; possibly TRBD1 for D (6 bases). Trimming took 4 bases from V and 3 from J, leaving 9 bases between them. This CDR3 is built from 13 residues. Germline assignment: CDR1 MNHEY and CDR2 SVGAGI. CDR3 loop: CASSLSGDYGYTF. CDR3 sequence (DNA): TGTGCCAGCAGTTTATCAGGGGACTATGGCTACACCTTC.

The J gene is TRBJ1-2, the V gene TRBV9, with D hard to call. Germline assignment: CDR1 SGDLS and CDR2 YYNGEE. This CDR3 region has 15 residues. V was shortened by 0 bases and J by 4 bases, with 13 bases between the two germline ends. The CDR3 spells CASSVAGGQSYGYTF. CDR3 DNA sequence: TGTGCCAGCAGCGTAGCCGGTGGGCAGAGCTATGGCTACACCTTC. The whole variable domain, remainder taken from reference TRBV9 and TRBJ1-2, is DSGVTQTPKHLITATGQRVTLRCSPRSGDLSVYWYQQSLDQGLQFLIQYYNGEERAKGNILERFSAQQFPDLHSELNLSSLELGDSALYFCASSVAGGQSYGYTFGSGTRLTVV.